These T cell receptor beta chains were read from a single sample in a study of cytomegalovirus exposure and HLA in healthy donors. Clones were sequenced by immunoSEQ multiplex PCR, and TCRdb holds only the in-frame ones, with some missing. The sample lists about 160,000 clones; around 81% were seen once. The sequencing input was PBMCs. The receptors were sampled from a woman aged 45-65 years in good health and CMV-seronegative. The CDR3 runs from the conserved cysteine through the conserved F or W. Each record gives: D gene, J gene, V gene, CDR3 protein. A D gene is named only where the DNA matches it firmly.

D: -; J: TRBJ1-1; V: TRBV6-6; CDR3: CASIKVGSGTFF
D: -; J: TRBJ2-7; V: TRBV2; CDR3: CASRVTGYEQYF
D: -; J: TRBJ1-5; V: TRBV6-6; CDR3: CASRSSTAYSNQPQHF
D: -; J: TRBJ2-1; V: TRBV9; CDR3: CASSFGLNSYNEQFF
D: TRBD1; J: TRBJ2-6; V: TRBV28; CDR3: CASRRDRGRGSSGANVLTF
D: -; J: TRBJ1-1; V: TRBV6-6; CDR3: CASSYRDEAFF
D: TRBD2; J: TRBJ2-1; V: TRBV7-2; CDR3: CASSLRGGAFNEQFF
D: -; J: TRBJ1-4; V: TRBV21-1; CDR3: CASGPDRGDEKLFF
D: -; J: TRBJ1-2; V: TRBV5-5; CDR3: CASRKAAGNSYGYTF
D: -; J: TRBJ2-7; V: TRBV5-1; CDR3: CASSSLTTSYEQYF
D: TRBD2; J: TRBJ2-3; V: TRBV11-3; CDR3: CASGLAGTSTQYF
D: -; J: TRBJ2-1; V: TRBV28; CDR3: CASSPPDRRDEQFF
D: TRBD1; J: TRBJ2-1; V: TRBV5-5; CDR3: CASSFLQGAITDNEQFF
D: -; J: TRBJ2-6; V: TRBV7-2; CDR3: CASSFRGSGANVLTF